The rows below give T cell receptor beta chains drawn from one sample of a study of T cell responses to AZD1222 COVID-19 vaccine. Some clones are missing from TCRdb's copy, which holds only in-frame ones; the method was immunoSEQ multiplex PCR. Here the sample spans 180,000 or so clones, around 90% being singletons. The source was peripheral blood, collected 28 days after the second AZD1222 dose. The source is an adult who received the AZD1222 COVID-19 vaccine. The CDR3 runs from the conserved cysteine through the conserved F or W. The D gene is left open where the match is weak. Size is stated for part of the rows, as once, few or many counts, or as a class when the clone is expanded.

J gene | V gene | clone size | D gene | CDR3 protein | CDR3 DNA
TRBJ1-2 | TRBV12-3/TRBV12-4 | NA | NA | CATGSDANYGYTF | TGTGCCACGGGATCGGACGCTAACTATGGCTACACCTTC
TRBJ1-1 | TRBV7-6 | once | NA | CASSLGVGGSNTEAFF | TGTGCCAGCAGCTTAGGGGTCGGAGGCAGCAACACTGAAGCTTTCTTT
TRBJ1-1 | TRBV28 | NA | NA | CASSPPITLLSTEAFF | TGTGCCAGCAGTCCACCCATCACACTGTTAAGCACTGAAGCTTTCTTT
TRBJ2-7 | TRBV27 | NA | NA | CASGSRNYEQYF | TGTGCCAGCGGATCACGGAACTACGAGCAGTACTTC
TRBJ1-2 | TRBV5-1 | once | NA | CASALNSPAETF | TGCGCCAGCGCCCTCAACTCACCCGCTGAGACCTTC
TRBJ1-1 | TRBV7-2 | NA | NA | CASSLLWVNTEAFF | TGTGCCAGCAGCTTGTTGTGGGTAAACACTGAAGCTTTCTTT
TRBJ2-3 | TRBV28 | NA | NA | CASSPASLQGGGTDTQYF | TGTGCCAGCAGTCCCGCATCTCTCCAGGGTGGCGGCACAGATACGCAGTATTTT
TRBJ2-7 | TRBV19 | NA | NA | CASSRDRVGGTAGEQYF | TGTGCCAGTAGTAGAGACCGAGTTGGCGGGACGGCTGGGGAGCAGTACTTC
TRBJ1-1 | TRBV2 | NA | TRBD1 | CASNRDRGAEAFF | TGTGCCAGCAACCGGGACAGAGGGGCTGAAGCTTTCTTT
TRBJ1-1 | TRBV6-5 | few | NA | CASSHRSLAAFF | TGTGCCAGCAGCCACAGGAGCCTGGCGGCTTTCTTT
TRBJ2-7 | TRBV27 | few | NA | CASSSVYEQYF | TGTGCCAGCAGTTCCGTCTACGAGCAGTACTTC
TRBJ2-1 | TRBV28 | NA | TRBD2 | CASIGGTSGTSYNEQFF | TGTGCCAGCATCGGAGGGACTAGCGGGACCTCCTACAATGAGCAGTTCTTC
TRBJ1-2 | TRBV7-7 | NA | NA | CATGPDPLYGYTF | TGTGCTACCGGTCCGGATCCCCTCTATGGCTACACCTTC
TRBJ1-6 | TRBV25-1 | NA | TRBD1 | CASSESGTGVSPLHF | TGTGCCAGCAGTGAATCCGGGACAGGGGTTTCACCCCTCCACTTT
TRBJ1-2 | TRBV7-9 | few | NA | CASSFSTRELGGYTF | TGTGCCAGCAGCTTTAGTACCAGGGAGCTCGGTGGCTACACCTTC
TRBJ2-7 | TRBV28 | NA | NA | CASSLGTLTYEQYF | TGTGCCAGCAGTCTCGGGACATTAACCTACGAGCAGTACTTC
TRBJ2-1 | TRBV3-1/TRBV3-2 | NA | NA | CASSQGLWGINEQFF | TGTGCCAGCAGCCAAGGACTTTGGGGGATCAATGAGCAGTTCTTC
TRBJ1-5 | TRBV28 | once | TRBD1 | CATRGQGGIGNQPQHF | TGTGCCACCCGCGGACAGGGAGGGATCGGCAATCAGCCCCAGCATTTT
TRBJ1-4 | TRBV19 | NA | NA | CASSTGNEKLFF | TGTGCCAGTAGTACCGGTAATGAAAAACTGTTTTTT
TRBJ1-1 | TRBV2 | once | NA | CASVPTEVNTEAFF | TGTGCCAGCGTTCCGACAGAGGTGAACACTGAAGCTTTCTTT
TRBJ2-2 | TRBV6-5 | once | TRBD2 | CASGGIYTGELFF | TGTGCCTCGGGGGGTATATACACCGGGGAGCTGTTTTTT
TRBJ2-7 | TRBV6-6 | NA | NA | CASSYPTGGEQYF | TGTGCCAGCAGTTACCCCACGGGCGGCGAGCAGTACTTC
TRBJ2-1 | TRBV4-2 | NA | TRBD1 | CASSPGTGGLYNEQFF | TGTGCCAGCAGCCCCGGGACAGGGGGACTCTACAATGAGCAGTTCTTC
TRBJ1-2 | TRBV25-1 | NA | NA | CASSEANYGYTF | TGTGCCAGCAGTGAAGCTAACTATGGCTACACCTTC